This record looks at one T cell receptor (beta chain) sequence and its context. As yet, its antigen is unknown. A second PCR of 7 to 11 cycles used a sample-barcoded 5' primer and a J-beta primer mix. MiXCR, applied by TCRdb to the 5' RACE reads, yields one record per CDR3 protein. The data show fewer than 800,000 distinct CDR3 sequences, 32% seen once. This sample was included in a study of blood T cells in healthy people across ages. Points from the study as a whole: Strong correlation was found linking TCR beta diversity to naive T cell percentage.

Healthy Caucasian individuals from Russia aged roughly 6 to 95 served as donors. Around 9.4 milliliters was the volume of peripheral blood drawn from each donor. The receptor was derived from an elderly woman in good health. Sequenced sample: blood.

The CDR3 reads CSASWAVRGTEAFF. For the CDR3, the DNA is TGCAGTGCTAGTTGGGCTGTAAGAGGGACTGAAGCTTTCTTT. J is TRBJ1-1 and V is TRBV20-1; D uncertain. The CDR3 spans 14 residues. Trimming stripped 3 bases from V and 5 bases from J, with 16 bases between. Germline V gives CDR1 DFQATT, CDR2 SNEGSKA (reference sequence).